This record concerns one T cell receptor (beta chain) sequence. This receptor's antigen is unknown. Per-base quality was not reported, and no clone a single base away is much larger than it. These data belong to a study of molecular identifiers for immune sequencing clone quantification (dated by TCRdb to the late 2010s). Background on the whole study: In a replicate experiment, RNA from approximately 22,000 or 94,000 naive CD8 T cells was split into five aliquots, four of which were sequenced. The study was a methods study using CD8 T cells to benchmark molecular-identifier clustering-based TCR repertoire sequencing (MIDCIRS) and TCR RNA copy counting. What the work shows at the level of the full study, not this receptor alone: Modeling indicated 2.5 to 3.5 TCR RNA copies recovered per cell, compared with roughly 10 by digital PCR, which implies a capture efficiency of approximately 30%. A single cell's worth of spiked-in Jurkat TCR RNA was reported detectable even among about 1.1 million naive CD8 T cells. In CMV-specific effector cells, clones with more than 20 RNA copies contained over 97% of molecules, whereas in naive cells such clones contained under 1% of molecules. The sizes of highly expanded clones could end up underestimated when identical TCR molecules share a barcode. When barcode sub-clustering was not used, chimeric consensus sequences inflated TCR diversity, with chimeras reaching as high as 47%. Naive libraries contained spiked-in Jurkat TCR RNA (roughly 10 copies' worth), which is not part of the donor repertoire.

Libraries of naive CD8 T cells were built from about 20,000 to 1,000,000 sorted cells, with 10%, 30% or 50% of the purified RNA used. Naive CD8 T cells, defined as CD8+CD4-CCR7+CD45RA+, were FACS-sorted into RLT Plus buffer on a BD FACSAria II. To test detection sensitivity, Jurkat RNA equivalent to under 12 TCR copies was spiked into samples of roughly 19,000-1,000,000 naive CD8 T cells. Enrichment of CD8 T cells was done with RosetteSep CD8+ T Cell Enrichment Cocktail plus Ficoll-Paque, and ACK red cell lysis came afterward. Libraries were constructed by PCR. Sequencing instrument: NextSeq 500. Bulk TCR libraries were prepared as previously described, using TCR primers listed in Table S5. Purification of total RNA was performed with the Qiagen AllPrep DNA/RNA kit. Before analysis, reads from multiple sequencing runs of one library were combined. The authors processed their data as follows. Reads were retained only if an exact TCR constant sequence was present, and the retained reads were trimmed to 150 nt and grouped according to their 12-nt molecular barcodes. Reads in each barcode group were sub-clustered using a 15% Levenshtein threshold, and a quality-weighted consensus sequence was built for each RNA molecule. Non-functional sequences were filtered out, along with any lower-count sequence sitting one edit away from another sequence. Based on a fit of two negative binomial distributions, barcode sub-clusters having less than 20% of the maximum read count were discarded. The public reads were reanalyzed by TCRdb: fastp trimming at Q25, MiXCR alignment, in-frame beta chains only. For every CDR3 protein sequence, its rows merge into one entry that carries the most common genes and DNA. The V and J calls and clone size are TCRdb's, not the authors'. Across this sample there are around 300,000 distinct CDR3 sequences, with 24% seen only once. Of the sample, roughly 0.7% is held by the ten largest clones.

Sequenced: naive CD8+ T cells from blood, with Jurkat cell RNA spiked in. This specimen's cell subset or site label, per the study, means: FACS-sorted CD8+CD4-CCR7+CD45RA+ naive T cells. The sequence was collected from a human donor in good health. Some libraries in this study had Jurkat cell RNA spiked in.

The DNA reads as follows: TGCAGCGTTTGGGGACAGGGGGGGGGGGAGCAGTACTTC. This sequence encodes CSVWGQGGGEQYF. The rearrangement combines TRBV29-1 with TRBJ2-7, with 11 bases in between that match TRBD1. The germline V end is reduced by 5 bases and the J end by 7 bases; junction bases left unmatched: 7. The germline V gene encodes CDR1 SQVTM and CDR2 ANQGSEA. Counted from cysteine to phenylalanine, this CDR3 has 13 amino acids. The entry retains the CDR3 DNA only, 39 bases that are in frame from base 1.